This T cell receptor beta chain was sequenced for a study of Ad26.COV2.S vaccination and SARS-CoV-2 variants. The treatment here: about 20 received Ad26.COV2.S at low or high dose, single or two shots; a few received placebo; per-sample allocation not given. Vaccine and placebo recipients were sampled on day 63 after the first injection. Sequenced by immunoSEQ multiplex PCR; TCRdb stores in-frame clones only, minus some. The sample lists 400,000 to 500,000 clones; roughly 89% were seen once. Study-level findings and limits: It was reported that spike-specific CD8+ and CD4+ T cell responses were substantially broad after vaccination.

About this clone itself: The antigen is undetermined.

From germline, CDR1 is SEHNR and CDR2 FQNEAQ (reference sequence). The germline V and J ends were trimmed by 3 bases and 7 bases, with 15 bases remaining between them. The CDR3 runs to 14 residues. The receptor comes from a person aged 18-60 years who received the Ad26.COV2.S COVID-19 vaccine or a placebo. Specimen: peripheral blood, collected in a trial of Ad26.COV2.S vaccine versus placebo. The V and J genes are TRBV7-9 and TRBJ2-5; the D gene is possibly TRBD2 (6 bases). DNA for the CDR3: TGTGCCAGCAGCTTGGGACTGGGTGGGTGGACCCAGTACTTC. Its translation: CASSLGLGGWTQYF. The variable domain in full, with the rest retrieved from reference TRBV7-9 and TRBJ2-5, is DTGVSQNPRHKITKRGQNVTFRCDPISEHNRLYWYRQTLGQGPEFLTYFQNEAQLEKSRLLSDRFSAERPKGSFSTLEIQRTEQGDSAMYLCASSLGLGGWTQYFGPGTRLLVL.